This TCR beta chain was sequenced during a study of OX40 agonist ivuxolimab in advanced cancers. Study-wide context: Ivuxolimab, which targeted the costimulatory receptor OX40 (CD134), was an agonistic, fully human IgG2 monoclonal antibody. Of the roughly 53 patients in dose escalation, 19 had hepatocellular carcinoma, some 15 had melanoma, 9 had renal cell carcinoma and 9 had head and neck cancer. The paper covers the monotherapy dose-escalation part of the phase I ivuxolimab trial, which included N of about 56 patients. Intravenous ivuxolimab was administered to patients every 2 weeks at six dose levels: 0.01, 0.1, 0.3, 1.5, 3 and 10 mg/kg. Prior anti-PD-1, anti-PD-L1 or anti-CTLA-4 therapy was permitted, and checkpoint inhibitors had been received by 40% to 50% of dose-escalation patients. Partial responses occurred in three dose-escalation patients, of whom one had hepatocellular carcinoma and two had cutaneous melanoma. In the dose-escalation cohort, roughly four fifths of patients were male, and the mean age was approximately 55 years, with a range of about 23 to 85. The point of sequencing TCRbeta in the periphery was to test whether ivuxolimab changed TCR sequence diversity and drove clonal T-cell expansion.

This clone was detected only a few times. Its cognate antigen has yet to be identified. Within one base of it there is no much larger clone, and no base qualities were kept. What the authors observed across the whole study: Antigen specificity was not determined for the clonally expanded peripheral T cells. In the 0.1-3.0 mg/kg groups, partial responders were among the patients with the lowest normalized peripheral clonal expansion, particularly in CD8+ T cells. Low levels of normalized T-cell clonal expansion were also seen in some patients who did not respond. On average, CD8+ T cells showed more expanded clones than CD4+ T cells after ivuxolimab. At doses of 0.1 to 3.0 mg/kg, clonal expansion of both CD4+ and CD8+ T cells in blood was seen between baseline and week 6.

Genomic DNA was extracted from sorted cells for sequencing of the TCRbeta CDR3 region. The immunoSEQ Assay was used for sequencing of TCRbeta CDR3 regions. This is the immuneACCESS table as TCRdb keeps it, with only in-frame sequences that have V and J called. A part of the clones is gone; compared with another copy, unresolved V genes explain less than half, and the rest is unexplained. The sample profile shows about 57,000 clones; 80% to 95% of them were found once. More than 20% of the sample belongs to the ten largest clones. In the germline V gene, CDR1 corresponds to SGHTS and CDR2 to YDEGEE. The junction shows trimming of 4 bases on V and 4 bases on J, plus 21 bases between the germline ends. The CDR3, from cysteine to phenylalanine, totals 17 residues. This entry keeps only the CDR3 DNA: 51 bases, framed from base 1. The trial excluded patients who had a history of autoimmune disease or were on systemic immunosuppression. In every dose cohort, peripheral blood was drawn for TCR sequencing at baseline, cycle 4 day 1, and cycle 7 day 1. The samples were drawn from a first-in-human, open-label, multicenter phase I dose-escalation trial of ivuxolimab. Adults with locally advanced or metastatic melanoma, renal cell, hepatocellular, or head and neck squamous cell carcinoma were enrolled in the trial. Before TCR sequencing, CD4+ and CD8+ T cells were separately sorted from peripheral blood.

This TCR was sampled from an adult with an advanced solid tumor such as melanoma, head and neck, liver or kidney cancer. The sequence links TRBV5-8 to TRBJ1-5, and the D gene may be TRBD1, 6 bases matching. The material was CD4+ or CD8+ T cells sorted from blood, obtained in a trial of the OX40 agonist ivuxolimab. The encoded CDR3 is CASSGGTGLGRNQPQHF. The bases read TGTGCCAGCAGCGGCGGCACAGGGTTAGGTCGTAATCAGCCCCAGCATTTT. When the CDR3 is completed using the reference TRBV5-8 and TRBJ1-5 genes on either side, the full variable domain is EAGVTQSPTHLIKTRGQQATLRCSPISGHTSVYWYQQALGLGLQFLLWYDEGEERNRGNFPPRFSGRQFPNYSSELNVNALELEDSALYLCASSGGTGLGRNQPQHFGDGTRLSIL.